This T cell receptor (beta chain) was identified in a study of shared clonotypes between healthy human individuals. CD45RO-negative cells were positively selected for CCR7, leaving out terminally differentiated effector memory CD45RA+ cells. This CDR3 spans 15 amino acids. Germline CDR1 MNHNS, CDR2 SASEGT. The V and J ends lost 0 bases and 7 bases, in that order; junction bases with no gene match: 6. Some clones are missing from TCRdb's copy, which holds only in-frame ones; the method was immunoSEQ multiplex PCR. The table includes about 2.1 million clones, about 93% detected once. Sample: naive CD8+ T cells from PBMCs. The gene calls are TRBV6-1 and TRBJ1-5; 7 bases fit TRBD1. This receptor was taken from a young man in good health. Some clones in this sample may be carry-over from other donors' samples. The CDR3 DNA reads TGTGCCAGCAGTGAAGCTTACAGGGGCGGACAGCCCCAGCATTTT. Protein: CASSEAYRGGQPQHF.